This T cell receptor (beta chain) was identified in a study of identical twins. The study's findings and limits: The models gave estimates that fell short of the out-of-frame TCR alpha sharing seen in monozygotic twins.

V shed 3 bases, J shed 2 bases, and the junction held 13 bases outside the gene matches. In germline, CDR1 is LGHDT, CDR2 YNNKEL (reference sequence). CDR3 length: 19 amino acids. TCRdb reprocessed the 5' RACE reads with MiXCR, giving one entry per CDR3 protein. The sample consists of more than 1.5 million distinct CDR3 sequences, under 35% of them appearing once. This clonotype came up a few times. Its antigen is not identified. The clonotype was recovered from a newborn girl in good health. The sample taken for sequencing was cord blood. This sequence joins TRBV3-1 and TRBJ2-7, with TRBD2 matching over 13 bases. Here the CDR3 DNA reads TGTGCCAGCAGCCACACACGCAGCAGGACTAGCGGGAGTCCCTACGAGCAGTACTTC. Its translation: CASSHTRSRTSGSPYEQYF.